This T cell receptor (beta chain) stems from a study of shared clonotypes between healthy human individuals. The junction had 16 bases not matched to a gene; V was cut back by 5 bases and J by 2 bases. CDR1 MNHEY and CDR2 SMNVEV come from the germline V gene (reference sequence). The CDR3 has 19 amino acids. General study findings and limits: Naive subsets tended to show greater estimated richness than memory subsets.

The authors divided CD4+ cells into CD45RA+ naive and CD45RA-negative memory subsets. As concerns this clone: Its antigen is undetermined.

At the deep level, the assay was run. The protocol was immunoSEQ multiplex PCR, while the TCRdb copy is restricted to in-frame clones and leaves out a portion. This sample has roughly 530,000 clones; around 96% occur once, and the top ten carry 0.06%. The sample was naive CD4+ T cells sorted from blood. The subset denotes: CD45RA+ positively selected. This sequence joins TRBV27 and TRBJ2-1; TRBD2 agrees at 9 bases. The sequence derives from a woman between 25 and 40 years old in good health. The CDR3 sequence is CASSPGLAGKTRTYNEQFF. The CDR3 DNA follows: TGTGCCAGCAGTCCCGGGCTAGCGGGGAAGACCCGAACCTACAATGAGCAGTTCTTC.